One sample yielded the 24 T cell receptor beta chains listed below, sequenced in a study of OX40 agonist ivuxolimab in advanced cancers. The repertoire was sequenced with immunoSEQ multiplex PCR; TCRdb's copy has only in-frame clones and lacks some. The profile shows over 65,000 clones, around 84% of them singletons. The specimen comprised CD4+ or CD8+ T cells sorted from blood, sampled in a trial of the OX40 agonist ivuxolimab. These receptors were taken from an adult with an advanced solid tumor such as melanoma, head and neck, liver or kidney cancer.

This CDR3 is CASAGGSTGELFF. The CDR3 bases are TGTGCCAGCGCTGGGGGAAGCACCGGGGAGCTGTTTTTT. V usage is TRBV6-5 and J usage is TRBJ2-2; D possibly matches TRBD1 or TRBD2 (5 bases each). The V gene lost 8 bases and the J gene lost 4 bases, with 11 bases spanning the gap. The CDR3 has 13 residues. Germline V gives CDR1 MNHEY, CDR2 SVGAGI.

The chain combines TRBV11-2 with TRBJ2-1, with TRBD1 matching 9 bases. The junction had 10 bases not matched to a gene; V was cut back by 1 base and J by 6 bases. The CDR3 contains 17 residues. Germline assignment: CDR1 SGHAT and CDR2 FQNNGV. CDR3 DNA: TGTGCCAGCAGCTTAGTGGCAGCCGGGACAGGGAGCAATGAGCAGTTCTTC. Its protein is CASSLVAAGTGSNEQFF.

The J gene is TRBJ2-2, the V gene TRBV30, with TRBD1 identical over 7 bases. The CDR3 totals 12 residues. Germline V gives CDR1 GTSNPN, CDR2 SVGIG (reference sequence). J lost 6 bases, V lost 3 bases, and 1 base had no gene match. CDR3 DNA sequence: TGTGCCTGGAGGACAGGGCCCGGGGAGCTGTTTTTT. This gives the protein CAWRTGPGELFF.

The chain employs TRBV5-1 and TRBJ1-2; 11 nucleotides line up with TRBD1. The CDR3 is 15 residues long. The junction had 11 bases not matched to a gene; V was cut back by 5 bases and J by 8 bases. From germline, CDR1 is SGHRS and CDR2 YFSETQ. The chain's CDR3 is CASRAAGTGGSGYTF. Here the CDR3 DNA reads TGCGCCAGCAGGGCCGCCGGGACAGGGGGTAGCGGCTACACCTTC. The entire variable domain, with the rest obtained from reference TRBV5-1 and TRBJ1-2, is as follows: KAGVTQTPRYLIKTRGQQVTLSCSPISGHRSVSWYQQTPGQGLQFLFEYFSETQRNKGNFPGRFSGRQFSNSRSEMNVSTLELGDSALYLCASRAAGTGGSGYTFGSGTRLTVV.

This clone was seen many times. V and J are TRBV21-1 and TRBJ1-4. TRBV21-1 is noted as a pseudogene. CDR3 size: 16 residues. The CDR3 sequence is CASTLTGGGADEKLFF. DNA for the CDR3: TGTGCCAGCACCCTCACCGGAGGGGGGGCCGATGAAAAACTGTTTTTT.

This chain's CDR3 is CASSFGGVVSNEQYF. The CDR3 DNA is TGTGCCAGCAGCTTCGGGGGGGTGGTGTCCAACGAGCAGTACTTC. This rearrangement joins TRBV11-2 to TRBJ2-7; 8 positions agree with TRBD2. The CDR3 is made up of 15 amino acids. Looked up from germline, CDR1 is SGHAT and CDR2 is FQNNGV. With V trimmed by 3 bases and J by 5 bases, 9 bases remained unmatched. The whole variable domain, remainder taken from reference TRBV11-2 and TRBJ2-7, is EAGVAQSPRYKIIEKRQSVAFWCNPISGHATLYWYQQILGQGPKLLIQFQNNGVVDDSQLPKDRFSAERLKGVDSTLKIQPAKLEDSAVYLCASSFGGVVSNEQYFGPGTRLTVT.

The genes are TRBV7-2 and TRBJ2-1; TRBD1 aligns across 7 bases. CDR1 is SGHTA, CDR2 FQGNSA, per germline. The V segment lost 1 base and the J segment 2 bases; nucleotides outside the gene matches: 5. CDR3 length: 16 amino acids. The CDR3 DNA sequence: TGTGCCAGCAGCTTAGGAGGGACAGTAGCCTACAATGAGCAGTTCTTC. Amino acid sequence: CASSLGGTVAYNEQFF.

This rearrangement joins TRBV7-2 to TRBJ2-1, with TRBD1 identical over 7 bases. The trim removed 0 bases at V and 5 bases at J, leaving 7 bases unmatched. Germline CDR1 is SGHTA and CDR2 is FQGNSA. The CDR3 sequence is 16 residues long. DNA of the CDR3: TGTGCCAGCAGCTTAGCGTTTACAGGGGCGAACAATGAGCAGTTCTTC. Protein sequence: CASSLAFTGANNEQFF.

The chain carries TRBV10-3 and TRBJ2-3; D may be TRBD2 (6 bases). Between the trimmed V and J ends, which lost 3 bases and 9 bases, there was a span of 31 bases. CDR1 is ENHRY, CDR2 SYGVKD, per germline. The CDR3 has 19 amino acids. The CDR3: CAISERAGQLSALSPTQYF. CDR3 nucleotide sequence: TGTGCCATCAGTGAAAGGGCGGGGCAGTTGTCCGCACTATCACCCACGCAGTATTTT.

The rearrangement uses TRBV4-3 and TRBJ1-5; perhaps TRBD1 as D (5 bases). Trimming took 0 bases from V and 7 from J, leaving 13 bases between them. Germline V lookup: CDR1 LGHNA, CDR2 YSLEER. This CDR3 has 15 residues. CDR3 DNA: TGCGCCAGCAGCCAAGACCCGGGGACGGGGCAGCCCCAGCATTTT. This sequence encodes CASSQDPGTGQPQHF.

This chain links TRBV19 with TRBJ2-2, with 8 nucleotides matching TRBD2. Germline-derived CDR1 and CDR2 are LNHDA and SQIVND (reference sequence). The CDR3 is 16 amino acids. V was clipped by 5 bases and J by 5 bases; unmatched bases: 10. CDR3 sequence (DNA): TGTGCCAGTAGTCAAACGGGACTAGTCGGAACCGGGGAGCTGTTTTTT. Amino acid sequence: CASSQTGLVGTGELFF.

The table lists this clone with a count of one. The chain is built from TRBV9 and TRBJ1-2, with 7 positions matching TRBD1. The CDR3 loop spans 15 amino acids. V was pared by 3 bases and J by 4 bases, with 9 bases of the junction left unmatched. Germline CDR1 is SGDLS and CDR2 is YYNGEE. CDR3 sequence reads: CASSAQTGFGYGYTF. DNA for the CDR3: TGTGCCAGCAGCGCCCAGACAGGGTTTGGCTATGGCTACACCTTC.

As to this clone: The sample holds other DNA sequences that translate to the same CDR3. This chain joins TRBV30 and TRBJ1-2; 8 bases are shared with TRBD1. Looked up from germline, CDR1 is GTSNPN and CDR2 is SVGIG (reference sequence). This CDR3 is built from 13 residues. Germline trimming cut 2 bases from V and 5 bases from J; bases unmatched to any gene: 4. CDR3 sequence: CAWSRDRPYGYTF. CDR3 bases: TGTGCCTGGAGTCGGGACAGGCCGTATGGCTACACCTTC. Full variable domain (outside the CDR3, taken from reference TRBV30 and TRBJ1-2): SQTIHQWPATLVQPVGSPLSLECTVEGTSNPNLYWYRQAAGRGLQLLFYSVGIGQISSEVPQNLSASRPQDRQFILSSKKLLLSDSGFYLCAWSRDRPYGYTFGSGTRLTVV.

V gene TRBV14 combines with J gene TRBJ2-2; a possible D gene is TRBD1 (5 bases). Germline CDR1 is SGHDN and CDR2 is FVKESK. V was pared by 4 bases and J by 3 bases, with 12 bases between. This CDR3 is built from 15 residues. CDR3 region: CASSRLTADTGELFF. CDR3 coding DNA: TGTGCCAGCAGCCGGCTGACAGCAGACACCGGGGAGCTGTTTTTT.

The chain recombines TRBV9 with TRBJ1-1, with D possibly being TRBD1 (5 bases). The V gene lost 7 bases and the J gene lost 1 base, with 20 bases spanning the gap. Per the germline V gene, CDR1 is SGDLS and CDR2 is YYNGEE. The CDR3 loop spans 16 amino acids. The CDR3 loop is CASSQPSTEPNTEAFF. The CDR3 nucleotides read TGTGCCAGCTCCCAACCCTCGACAGAACCGAACACTGAAGCTTTCTTT.

The V call is TRBV11-2, the J call TRBJ2-7; TRBD1 aligns across 9 bases. Germline V gene data show CDR1 as SGHAT and CDR2 as FQNNGV. With V trimmed by 3 bases and J by 6 bases, 9 bases remained unmatched. This CDR3 comprises 15 residues. The CDR3 sequence: CASSFEGGTGLEQYF. CDR3 nucleotides: TGTGCCAGCAGCTTTGAAGGTGGGACAGGGCTCGAGCAGTACTTC.

The genes are TRBV7-9 and TRBJ1-3; D call uncertain. The CDR3 has 16 amino acids. Trimming shortened V by 1 base and J by 0 bases, and 10 bases separated the two germline ends. The germline V gene has CDR1 SEHNR and CDR2 FQNEAQ (reference sequence). This CDR3 reads CASSLESQASGNTIYF. CDR3 sequence (DNA): TGTGCCAGCAGCTTAGAAAGCCAAGCCTCTGGAAACACCATATATTTT.

The genes are TRBV7-8 and TRBJ1-6; no definite D call. CDR1 and CDR2 (germline): SGHVS, FQNEAQ. Trimming removed 5 bases at V and 7 bases at J, with 6 bases between. CDR3 length equals 12 residues. This CDR3 is CASSHVNSPLHF. The CDR3 region has the DNA TGTGCCAGCAGCCATGTAAATTCACCCCTCCACTTT.

As regards this clone: This specimen includes other DNA sequences encoding the same CDR3. The chain combines TRBV7-2 with TRBJ1-4, with D possibly TRBD1 on 6 matching bases. CDR3 size: 16 residues. Trimming took off 0 bases at V and 2 bases at J, with 10 bases between the two ends. Germline CDR1 reads SGHTA; CDR2 reads FQGNSA. The CDR3 DNA follows: TGTGCCAGCAGCTTAGCAGGACAGCCGACTAATGAAAAACTGTTTTTT. Amino acids: CASSLAGQPTNEKLFF. Based on the CDR3 plus reference TRBV7-2 and TRBJ1-4, the full variable domain is GAGVSQSPSNKVTEKGKDVELRCDPISGHTALYWYRQSLGQGLEFLIYFQGNSAPDKSGLPSDRFSAERTGGSVSTLTIQRTQQEDSAVYLCASSLAGQPTNEKLFFGSGTQLSVL.

The chain joins TRBV29-1 to TRBJ1-2; D not certain. The CDR3 covers 13 residues. V was cut by 4 bases and J by 8 bases, with 17 bases left in between. CDR1 and CDR2 (germline): SQVTM, ANQGSEA. This CDR3 reads CSVVSSLFEGYTF. The CDR3 coding sequence is TGCAGCGTTGTTTCCAGTCTTTTTGAGGGCTACACCTTC.

This clone has a handful of counts. This chain links TRBV7-2 with TRBJ1-2, with a weak D call TRBD1 (5 bases). The CDR3 is 13 residues long. V gave up 3 bases and J gave up 4 bases, with 9 bases separating them. The germline gives CDR1 SGHTA, CDR2 FQGNSA. As DNA, the CDR3 is TGTGCCAGCAGCTTGGAGGGGATCTATGGCTACACCTTC. Translating it yields CASSLEGIYGYTF.

This clone was counted between two and nine times. J is TRBJ1-2 and V is TRBV27, with D possibly being TRBD1 (6 bases). CDR3 length: 12 amino acids. V shed 9 bases and J shed 8 bases, with 16 bases lying between them. CDR1 MNHEY and CDR2 SMNVEV come from the germline V gene (reference sequence). For the CDR3, the DNA is TGTGCCAGGCGACGGGGGGGCGAAGGCTACACCTTC. Translation gives CARRRGGEGYTF.

V and J are TRBV2 and TRBJ1-5; D unclear. CDR1 SNHLY and CDR2 FYNNEI come from the germline V gene. With 2 bases removed from V and 4 bases from J, the gap between germline ends came to 6 bases. This CDR3 has 13 amino acids. CDR3 coding DNA: TGTGCCAGCAGTGAATTGGAGAATCAGCCCCAGCATTTT. This codes for CASSELENQPQHF. The whole variable domain, remainder taken from reference TRBV2 and TRBJ1-5, is EPEVTQTPSHQVTQMGQEVILRCVPISNHLYFYWYRQILGQKVEFLVSFYNNEISEKSEIFDDQFSVERPDGSNFTLKIRSTKLEDSAMYFCASSELENQPQHFGDGTRLSIL.

The V and J genes are TRBV20-1 and TRBJ2-7; D not resolved. V lost 2 bases to trimming and J lost 5 bases, with 7 bases between them. The CDR3 spans 11 residues. Germline assignment: CDR1 DFQATT and CDR2 SNEGSKA (reference sequence). CDR3 in DNA: TGCAGTGCTAGACGACTGAACGAGCAGTACTTC. Protein product: CSARRLNEQYF.